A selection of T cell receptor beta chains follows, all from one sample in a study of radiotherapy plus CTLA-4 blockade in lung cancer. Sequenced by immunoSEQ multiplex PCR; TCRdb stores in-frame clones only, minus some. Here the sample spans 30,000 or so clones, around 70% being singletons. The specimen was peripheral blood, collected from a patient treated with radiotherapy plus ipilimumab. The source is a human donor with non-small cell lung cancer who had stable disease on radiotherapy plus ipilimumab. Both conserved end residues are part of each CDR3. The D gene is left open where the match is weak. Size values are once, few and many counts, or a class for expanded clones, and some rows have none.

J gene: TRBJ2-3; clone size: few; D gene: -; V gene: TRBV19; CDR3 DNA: TGTGCCAGTAACCACCGACAGACAGGCACAGATACGCAGTATTTT; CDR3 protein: CASNHRQTGTDTQYF
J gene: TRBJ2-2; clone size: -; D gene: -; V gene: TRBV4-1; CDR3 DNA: TGCGCCAGCAGCCAAGAGGCTAACGGAGCGTACACCGGGGAGCTGTTTTTT; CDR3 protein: CASSQEANGAYTGELFF
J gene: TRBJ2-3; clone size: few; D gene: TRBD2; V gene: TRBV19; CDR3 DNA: TGTGCCAGTAGTGGCGCGTGGGCTAGCGGGAGTATAGATACGCAGTATTTT; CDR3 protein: CASSGAWASGSIDTQYF
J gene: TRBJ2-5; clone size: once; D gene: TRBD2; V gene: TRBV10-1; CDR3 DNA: TGCGCCAGCAGTGATGGGACTAGCGGGAGAGAGACCCAGTACTTC; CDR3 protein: CASSDGTSGRETQYF
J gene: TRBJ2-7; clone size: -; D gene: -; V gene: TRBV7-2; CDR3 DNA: TGTGCCAGCAGCTTCTGGGAGCAGTACTTC; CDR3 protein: CASSFWEQYF
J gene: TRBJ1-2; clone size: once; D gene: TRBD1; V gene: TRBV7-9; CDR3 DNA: TGTGCCAGCAGCTTGGGGGACAGGGGTTTTAACTATGGCTACACCTTC; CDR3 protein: CASSLGDRGFNYGYTF
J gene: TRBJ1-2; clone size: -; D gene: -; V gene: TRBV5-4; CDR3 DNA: TGTGCCAGCACCCTCCTAAGGGGACAATATGGCTACACCTTC; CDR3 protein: CASTLLRGQYGYTF
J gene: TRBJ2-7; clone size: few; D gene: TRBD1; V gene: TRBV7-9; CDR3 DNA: TGTGCCAGCAGCTTAAGCGGGTCCGGGACAGGGGGTCACGAGCAGTACTTC; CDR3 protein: CASSLSGSGTGGHEQYF
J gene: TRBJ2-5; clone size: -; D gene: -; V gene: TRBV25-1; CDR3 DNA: TGTGCCAGCAGTGAATACGGGGGAAAGAGAGAGACCCAGTACTTC; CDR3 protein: CASSEYGGKRETQYF
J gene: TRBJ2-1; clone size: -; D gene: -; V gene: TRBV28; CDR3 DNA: TGTGCCAGCAGTTTTCAGCTTAACAATGAGCAGTTCTTC; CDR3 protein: CASSFQLNNEQFF
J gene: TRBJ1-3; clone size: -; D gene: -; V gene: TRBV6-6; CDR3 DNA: TGTGCCAGCAGTGCCTTACAGGGATCTGGAAACACCATATATTTT; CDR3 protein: CASSALQGSGNTIYF
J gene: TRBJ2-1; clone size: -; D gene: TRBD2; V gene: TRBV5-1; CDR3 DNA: TGCGCCAGCAGCTTGGTTCCCGGAGCGGGAGCGTCGGACTCCTACAATGAGCAGTTCTTC; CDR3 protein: CASSLVPGAGASDSYNEQFF
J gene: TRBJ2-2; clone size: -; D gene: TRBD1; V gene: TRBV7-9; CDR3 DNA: TGTGCCAGCAGCTCCGGGACAGGGAGAACCGGGGAGCTGTTTTTT; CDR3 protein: CASSSGTGRTGELFF
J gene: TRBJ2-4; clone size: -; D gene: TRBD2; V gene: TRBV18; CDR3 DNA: TGTGCCAGCTCACCACTAGCGGGACCCCCCGGTGCCAAAAACATTCAGTACTTC; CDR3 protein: CASSPLAGPPGAKNIQYF
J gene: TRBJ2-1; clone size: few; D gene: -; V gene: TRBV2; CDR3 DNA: TGTGCCAGCAGTGAGGGACTTATATACAATGAAGGGCAGTTCTTC; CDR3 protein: CASSEGLIYNEGQFF
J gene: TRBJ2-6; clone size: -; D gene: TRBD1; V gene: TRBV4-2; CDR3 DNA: TGTGCCAGCAGCCTTGGACAGGGTTCGGGGGCCAACGTCCTGACTTTC; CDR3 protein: CASSLGQGSGANVLTF
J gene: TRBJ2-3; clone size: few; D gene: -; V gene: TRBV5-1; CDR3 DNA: TGCGCCAGCAGCTTCCGCAGGGCGGGCACAGATACGCAGTATTTT; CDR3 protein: CASSFRRAGTDTQYF
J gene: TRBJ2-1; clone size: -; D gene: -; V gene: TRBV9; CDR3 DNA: TGTGCCAGCAGCGGACACAACGGGGGTTATGAGCAGTTCTTC; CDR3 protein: CASSGHNGGYEQFF
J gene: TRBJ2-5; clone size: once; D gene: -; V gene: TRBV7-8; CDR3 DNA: TGTGCCAGCAGCTTAAGGGGCAACCAAGAGACCCAGTACTTC; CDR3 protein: CASSLRGNQETQYF
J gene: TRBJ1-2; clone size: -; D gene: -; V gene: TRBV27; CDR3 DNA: TGTGCCAGCAGTCCCTCGTTTTCCAGAAGTGGGGGCTACACCTTC; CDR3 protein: CASSPSFSRSGGYTF
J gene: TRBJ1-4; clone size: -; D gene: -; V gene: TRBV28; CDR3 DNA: TGTGCCAGCAGTACGGGGTTAGGGGATGAAAAACTGTTTTTT; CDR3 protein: CASSTGLGDEKLFF
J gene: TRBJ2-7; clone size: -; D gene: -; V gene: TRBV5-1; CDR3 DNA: TGCGCCAGCAGCTTGTCGGCCTACGAGCAGTACTTC; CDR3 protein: CASSLSAYEQYF
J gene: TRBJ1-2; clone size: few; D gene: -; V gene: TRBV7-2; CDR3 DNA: TGTGCCAGCAGCTTACAGGGGAACTATGGCTACACCTTC; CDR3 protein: CASSLQGNYGYTF
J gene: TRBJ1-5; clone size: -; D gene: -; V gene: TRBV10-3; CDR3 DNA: TGTGCCATCAGGGGACTGATCAATCAGCCCCAGCATTTT; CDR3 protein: CAIRGLINQPQHF
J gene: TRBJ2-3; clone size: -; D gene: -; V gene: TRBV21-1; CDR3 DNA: TGTGCCAGCACCCCACCCTCGGCGGCGTGCACAGATACGCAGTATTTT; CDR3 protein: CASTPPSAACTDTQYF
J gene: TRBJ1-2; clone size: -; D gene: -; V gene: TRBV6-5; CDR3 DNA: TGTGCCAGCAGTTACGGCCGCGTAGGGAATGGCTACACCTTC; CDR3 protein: CASSYGRVGNGYTF
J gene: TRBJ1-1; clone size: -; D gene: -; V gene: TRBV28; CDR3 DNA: TGTGCCAGCAGCGACCCGACACTTTATACTCGAAGGGCTTTCTTT; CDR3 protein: CASSDPTLYTRRAFF
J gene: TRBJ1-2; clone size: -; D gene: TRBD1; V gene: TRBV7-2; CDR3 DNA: TGTGCCAGCAGCTTAGCGAGTCCGGGACAGGACCCTAACTATGGCTACACCTTC; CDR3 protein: CASSLASPGQDPNYGYTF
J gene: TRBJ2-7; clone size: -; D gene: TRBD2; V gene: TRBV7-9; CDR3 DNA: TGTGCCAGCAGCCCCGAACGTAGCGGGGCGGGCCTCTTTACCTACGAGCAGTACTTC; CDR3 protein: CASSPERSGAGLFTYEQYF
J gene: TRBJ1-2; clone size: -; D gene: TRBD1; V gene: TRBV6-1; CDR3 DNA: TGTGCCAGCAGTGACCCCGGGACAGGGGTTGGCTACACCTTC; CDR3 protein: CASSDPGTGVGYTF
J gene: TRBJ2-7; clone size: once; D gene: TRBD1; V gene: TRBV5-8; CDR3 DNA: TGTGCCAGCACCCCCGGGACAGGGGCCCACGAGCAGTACTTC; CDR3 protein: CASTPGTGAHEQYF
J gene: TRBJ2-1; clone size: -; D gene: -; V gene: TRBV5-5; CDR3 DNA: TGTGCCAGCAGCTTGACCGTGTCATTCGGTGGCAGAAACAATGAGCAGTTCTTC; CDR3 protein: CASSLTVSFGGRNNEQFF
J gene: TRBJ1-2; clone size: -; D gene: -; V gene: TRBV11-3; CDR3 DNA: TGTGCCAGCAGCCTAGGGACGCGGGGGCATTATGGCTACACCTTC; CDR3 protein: CASSLGTRGHYGYTF
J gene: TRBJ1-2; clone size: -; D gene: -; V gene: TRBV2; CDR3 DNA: TGTGCCAGCAGAGCCCTCCGACAAGGGGTATATGGCTACACCTTC; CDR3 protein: CASRALRQGVYGYTF
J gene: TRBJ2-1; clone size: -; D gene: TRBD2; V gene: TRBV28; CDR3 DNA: TGTGCCAGCAGTACCAATAGCGGGGGTTACAATGAGCAGTTCTTC; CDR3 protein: CASSTNSGGYNEQFF
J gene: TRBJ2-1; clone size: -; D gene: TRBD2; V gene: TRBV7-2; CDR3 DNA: TGTGCCAGCAGCTCTAGCGGGCTGGGTGACAATGAGCAGTTCTTC; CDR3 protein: CASSSSGLGDNEQFF
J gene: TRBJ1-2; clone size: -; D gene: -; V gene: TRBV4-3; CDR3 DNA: TGCGCCAGCAGCCAAGAGCGCCGAGGGACCTATGGCTACACCTTC; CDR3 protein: CASSQERRGTYGYTF
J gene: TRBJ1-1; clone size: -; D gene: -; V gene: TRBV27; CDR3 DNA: TGTGCCAGCAGTTTTTCTAACGGGAACACTGAAGCTTTCTTT; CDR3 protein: CASSFSNGNTEAFF
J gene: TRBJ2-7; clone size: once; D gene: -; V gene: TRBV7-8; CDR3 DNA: TGTGCCAGCAGCTCGCAGGGTTACGAGCAGTACTTC; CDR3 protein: CASSSQGYEQYF
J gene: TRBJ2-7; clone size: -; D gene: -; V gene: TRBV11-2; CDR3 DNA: TGTGCCAGCAGCTTAGAGGTCGGAACCTACGAGCAGTACTTC; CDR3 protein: CASSLEVGTYEQYF
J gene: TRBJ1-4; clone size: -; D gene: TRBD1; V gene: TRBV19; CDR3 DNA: TGTGCCAGTAGTATCCCCGGGACAGGGGATGAAAAACTGTTTTTT; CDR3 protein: CASSIPGTGDEKLFF
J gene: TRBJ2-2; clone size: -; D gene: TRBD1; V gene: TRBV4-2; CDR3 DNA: TGTGCCAGCAGCCAATATGCAACAGGGGCGAACACCGGGGAGCTGTTTTTT; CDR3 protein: CASSQYATGANTGELFF
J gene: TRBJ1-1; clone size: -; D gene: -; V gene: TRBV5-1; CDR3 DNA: TGCGCCAGCAGCTTGGTAGGGGGGGCAAGCACTGAAGCTTTCTTT; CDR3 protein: CASSLVGGASTEAFF
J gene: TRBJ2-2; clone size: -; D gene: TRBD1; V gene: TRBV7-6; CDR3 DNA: TGTGCCAGCAGTGGGACAGCGAACACCGGGGAGCTGTTTTTT; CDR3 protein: CASSGTANTGELFF
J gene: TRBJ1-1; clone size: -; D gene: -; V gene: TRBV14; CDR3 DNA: TGTGCCAGCAGCCAAGGGGCAGAGAACACTGAAGCTTTCTTT; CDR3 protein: CASSQGAENTEAFF
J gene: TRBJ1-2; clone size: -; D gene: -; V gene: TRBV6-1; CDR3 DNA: TGTGCCAGCAGCCCGGGGGCCGTTTATGGCTACACCTTC; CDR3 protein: CASSPGAVYGYTF
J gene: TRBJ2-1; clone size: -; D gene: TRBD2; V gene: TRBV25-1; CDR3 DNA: TGTGCCAGCAGTGCTACGACGAGCGGGACCTTCTACAATGAGCAGTTCTTC; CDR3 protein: CASSATTSGTFYNEQFF
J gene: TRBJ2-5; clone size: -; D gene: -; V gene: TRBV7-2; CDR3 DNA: TGTGCCAGCAGACAGGGGAGGTGGGAGACCCAGTACTTC; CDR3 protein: CASRQGRWETQYF
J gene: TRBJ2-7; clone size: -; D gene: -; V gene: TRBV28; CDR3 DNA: TGTGCCAGCAGTTTTAAATACGAGCAGTACTTC; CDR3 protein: CASSFKYEQYF
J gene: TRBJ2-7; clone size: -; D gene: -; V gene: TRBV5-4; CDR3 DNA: TGTGCCAGCAGCAAAACCGGGACACACTCCTACGAGCAGTACTTC; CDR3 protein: CASSKTGTHSYEQYF
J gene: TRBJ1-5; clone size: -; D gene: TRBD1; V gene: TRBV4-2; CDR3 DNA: TGTGCCAGCAGCCAAGAAAGGGGGCACGGTCAGCCCCAGCATTTT; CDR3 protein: CASSQERGHGQPQHF
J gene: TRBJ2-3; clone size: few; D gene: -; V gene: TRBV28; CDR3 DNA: TGTGCCAGCGGGGAGACGGGTGGCCCAGATACGCAGTATTTT; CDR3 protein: CASGETGGPDTQYF
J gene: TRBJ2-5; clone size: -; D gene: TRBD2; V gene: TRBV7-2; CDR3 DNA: TGTGCCAGCAGCTTAGGGTCAGCGGGAGTAGGAGAGACCCAGTACTTC; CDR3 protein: CASSLGSAGVGETQYF
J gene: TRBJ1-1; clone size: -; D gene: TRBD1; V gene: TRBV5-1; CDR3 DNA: TGCGCCAGCAACCGAGGGACAGAGCTAAACACTGAAGCTTTCTTT; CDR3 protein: CASNRGTELNTEAFF
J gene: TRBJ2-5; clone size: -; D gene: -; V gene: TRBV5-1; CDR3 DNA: TGCGCCAGCAGCTTGGGGCAGACCCAAGAGACCCAGTACTTC; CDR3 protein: CASSLGQTQETQYF
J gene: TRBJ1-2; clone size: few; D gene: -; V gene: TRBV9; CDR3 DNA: TGTGCCAGCAGCGTAGGGGTTAACTATGGCTACACCTTC; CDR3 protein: CASSVGVNYGYTF
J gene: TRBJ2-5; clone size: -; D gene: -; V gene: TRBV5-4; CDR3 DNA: TGTGCCAGCAGCCAAGGGGGGTACCAAGAGACCCAGTACTTC; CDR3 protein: CASSQGGYQETQYF